These T cell receptor beta chains were read from a single sample in a study of T cells in Graves' hyperthyroidism and ophthalmopathy. One entry per CDR3 protein results from TCRdb running MiXCR on the multiplex PCR reads. The table has around 700,000 distinct CDR3 sequences, 15% to 20% seen once. Sequenced sample: blood. These receptors were obtained from a woman aged 50 to 60 with Graves' hyperthyroidism that later progressed to Graves' ophthalmopathy. The CDR3 runs from the conserved cysteine through the conserved F or W. The D gene is left open where the match is weak. Clone sizes are given selectively: once, few, many, or a class where the clone is expanded.

TRBV5-6	.	.	TRBJ2-1	TGTGCCAGCAGCTTGGGAGACTACCACAATGAGCAGTTCTTC	CASSLGDYHNEQFF
TRBV29-1	few	.	TRBJ2-5	TGCAGCGTGGGGGAACAGGGGAGGGAGACCCAGTACTTC	CSVGEQGRETQYF
TRBV3-1	many	.	TRBJ1-1	TGTGCCAGCAGCATAACCGGACAGCGTGAAGCTTTCTTT	CASSITGQREAFF
TRBV20-1	many	TRBD1	TRBJ1-1	TGCAGTGCTAGAAGACAGGGGGTGAACACTGAAGCTTTCTTT	CSARRQGVNTEAFF
TRBV10-3	.	.	TRBJ1-5	TGTGCCATCAGTGATGGGGGGAGTAACAATCAGCCCCAGCATTTT	CAISDGGSNNQPQHF
TRBV19	.	.	TRBJ1-1	TGTGCCAGTAGTATACGAGGACTTGATCGAACCACTGAAGCTTTCTTT	CASSIRGLDRTTEAFF
TRBV12-3/TRBV12-4	few	.	TRBJ1-3	TGTGCCAGCAGTCTCCTTTTTACGGCTGGAAACACCATATATTTT	CASSLLFTAGNTIYF
TRBV6-2/TRBV6-3	many	TRBD2	TRBJ2-1	TGTGCCAGCAGGGTACATATGACTAGCGGTTCCTACAATGAGCAGTTCTTC	CASRVHMTSGSYNEQFF
TRBV7-9	many	TRBD1	TRBJ1-1	TGTGCCAGCAGCCGACAGGGGTTGATGAACACTGAAGCTTTCTTT	CASSRQGLMNTEAFF
TRBV20-1	few	.	TRBJ2-2	TGCAGTGCTAGAGATGGCAACCCGCTCGCGAACACCGGGGAGCTGTTTTTT	CSARDGNPLANTGELFF
TRBV27	many	TRBD1	TRBJ1-5	TGTGCCAGCAGCCTAGGACAGGGCCATCAGCCCCAGCATTTT	CASSLGQGHQPQHF
TRBV7-9	.	.	TRBJ1-1	TGTGCCAGCAGCTTAGCCTTGGGACGGACATTGAACACTGAAGCTTTCTTT	CASSLALGRTLNTEAFF
TRBV29-1	.	.	TRBJ1-1	TGCAGCGTATTGACAGGAGTTGAAGCTTTCTTT	CSVLTGVEAFF
TRBV5-1	few	TRBD1	TRBJ1-4	TGCGCCAGCAGGGACAGGGGAGTGAATAATGAAAAACTGTTTTTT	CASRDRGVNNEKLFF
TRBV18	few	.	TRBJ2-2	TGTGCCAGCTCACCACCCATCCGCAGTCTTAACACCGGGGAGCTGTTTTTT	CASSPPIRSLNTGELFF
TRBV20-1	few	TRBD2	TRBJ2-2	TGCAGTGCAGCCGGTCCTAGCGGGGGATCCGGGGAGCTGTTTTTT	CSAAGPSGGSGELFF
TRBV11-2	many	.	TRBJ2-1	TGTGCCAGCAGCTTAGGATTCGCTGTTAGGAATGAGCAGTTCTTC	CASSLGFAVRNEQFF
TRBV30	many	.	TRBJ1-1	TGTGCCTGGAGTGTACTGTGGGGCGAAGAAGCTTTCTTT	CAWSVLWGEEAFF
TRBV2	many	TRBD1	TRBJ2-3	TGTGCCAGCAGTGTCAACAGACAGGGATACACAGATACGCAGTATTTT	CASSVNRQGYTDTQYF
TRBV20-1	many	.	TRBJ2-7	TGCAATGCCGAGGGGGGCGTCCACTACGAGCAGTACTTC	CNAEGGVHYEQYF
TRBV7-9	many	.	TRBJ2-7	TGTGCCAGCAGCTTTGTCCGGACGGCCAACTACGAGCAGTACTTC	CASSFVRTANYEQYF
TRBV2	many	.	TRBJ1-1	TGTGCCAGCAGTGAAAGGAGACAAAGGAACACTGAAGCTTTCTTT	CASSERRQRNTEAFF
TRBV5-4	.	TRBD1	TRBJ1-4	TGTGCCAGCAGCTTGAAACAGGGGGCTAATGAAAAACTGTTTTTT	CASSLKQGANEKLFF
TRBV3-1	many	TRBD1	TRBJ1-6	TGTGCCAGCAAGAAAGAGGGGGCGAGGAATTCACCCCTCCACTTT	CASKKEGARNSPLHF
TRBV6-1	.	.	TRBJ1-1	TGTGCCAGCACCGAACCTTGGACAGACGAAGCTTTCTTT	CASTEPWTDEAFF
TRBV12-5	.	.	TRBJ2-1	TGTGCTAGTAATCCAAGGGAGTACAATGAGCAGTTCTTC	CASNPREYNEQFF
TRBV2	few	.	TRBJ1-4	TGTGCCAGCAGTCAAGGAGGGAGTAATAATGAAAAACTGTTTTTT	CASSQGGSNNEKLFF
TRBV5-1	.	TRBD1	TRBJ2-1	TGCGCCAGCAGCTTGCACTCCCGACAGGGTGAGCAGTTCTTC	CASSLHSRQGEQFF
TRBV6-1	many	.	TRBJ1-2	TGTGCCAGCAGTGAAATCTCAGCGTATGGCTACACCTTC	CASSEISAYGYTF
TRBV15	many	.	TRBJ2-7	TGTGCCACCAGCAGAGCCTGGCAGGGGAGCTCCTACGAGCAGTACTTC	CATSRAWQGSSYEQYF
TRBV11-2	many	TRBD1	TRBJ2-7	TGTGCCAGCAACACAGGGGGCTGGGAGCAGTACTTC	CASNTGGWEQYF
TRBV20-1	many	TRBD1	TRBJ2-3	TGCAGTGCTAGAGATCAGGGGGCTAGCACAGATACGCAGTATTTT	CSARDQGASTDTQYF
TRBV12-3/TRBV12-4	many	TRBD2	TRBJ2-5	TGTGCCAGCAGTTTAGATATAGCGGGGGACCAAGAGACCCAGTACTTC	CASSLDIAGDQETQYF
TRBV4-1	.	.	TRBJ1-1	TGCGCCAGCAGCCGCAACAGGGAAGTCATCACTGAAGCTTTCTTT	CASSRNREVITEAFF
TRBV7-9	once	TRBD1	TRBJ1-2	TGTACCAGCAGCTTATCAGGGGGCAATGGCTACACCTTC	CTSSLSGGNGYTF
TRBV6-1	few	.	TRBJ2-3	TGTGCCAGCACCACGGACAGAAGACTCACAGATACGCAGTATTTT	CASTTDRRLTDTQYF
TRBV10-3	many	TRBD2	TRBJ2-5	TGTGCCATCGGCCGAGCGGGGGGCGAGGAGACCCAGTACTTC	CAIGRAGGEETQYF
TRBV11-2	.	TRBD1	TRBJ1-1	TGTGCCAGCATTCTGGGAGGCCAGGGGGCTAGCACTGAAGCTTTCTTT	CASILGGQGASTEAFF
TRBV7-2	many	TRBD1	TRBJ1-2	TGTGCCAGCAGCTTAAGTGGACAGGGCATCTATGGCTACACCTTC	CASSLSGQGIYGYTF
TRBV19	.	.	TRBJ2-6	TGTGCCAGTCGCCAGGATAGCTCTGGGGCCAACGTCCTGACTTTC	CASRQDSSGANVLTF
TRBV30	many	.	TRBJ2-1	TGTGCCTGGAGCGTCGCCATGGACAGCTCTGAGCAGTTCTTC	CAWSVAMDSSEQFF
TRBV6-2/TRBV6-3	few	.	TRBJ2-7	TGTGCCAGCGGGGCCCTAACCGGCTACGAGCAGTACTTC	CASGALTGYEQYF
TRBV7-9	many	.	TRBJ2-7	TGTGCCAGCAGCCAATCGGGCTACGAGCAGTACTTC	CASSQSGYEQYF
TRBV5-4	once	TRBD1	TRBJ2-3	TGTGCCAGCACCAAGCGGGTGACAGGGGGTTTATACGCAGATACGCAGTATTTT	CASTKRVTGGLYADTQYF
TRBV29-1	.	.	TRBJ1-1	TGCAGCGTTGAAGAGTTGAACACTGAAGCTTTCTTT	CSVEELNTEAFF
TRBV30	few	TRBD1	TRBJ2-7	TGTGCCTGGAGAAAAGGGAGCCTGACAGGGGGCGAGCAGTACTTC	CAWRKGSLTGGEQYF
TRBV7-7	many	.	TRBJ2-1	TGTGCTAGCAGCTTAGACAGGAAGAATGAGCAGTTCTTC	CASSLDRKNEQFF
TRBV5-1	many	.	TRBJ2-7	TGCGCCAGCAGCTTGTCTCAGGGTAAAGGAAGCGAGCAGTACTTC	CASSLSQGKGSEQYF
TRBV12-5	many	TRBD2	TRBJ2-1	TGTGCTAGTGGTTTGGTACTGGGGAGGGGAGAGCAGTTCTTC	CASGLVLGRGEQFF
TRBV7-3	.	TRBD1	TRBJ2-1	TGTGCCAGCAGCTTAATATCGGACAGGGTCAATGAGCAGTTCTTC	CASSLISDRVNEQFF
TRBV6-1	.	TRBD1	TRBJ2-3	TGTGCCAGCACCACCCGGGACAGGGGGACAGATACGCAGTATTTT	CASTTRDRGTDTQYF
TRBV19	.	.	TRBJ2-7	TGTGCCAGTAGTCTCGACTGGGAGGAGCAGTACTTC	CASSLDWEEQYF
TRBV27	few	.	TRBJ1-1	TGTGCCAGCAGTAAGGGGAATACTGAAGCTTTCTTT	CASSKGNTEAFF
TRBV20-1	many	.	TRBJ1-1	TGCAGTGCTAGTTTGTCGGGGGCGAGAACTGAAGCTTTCTTT	CSASLSGARTEAFF